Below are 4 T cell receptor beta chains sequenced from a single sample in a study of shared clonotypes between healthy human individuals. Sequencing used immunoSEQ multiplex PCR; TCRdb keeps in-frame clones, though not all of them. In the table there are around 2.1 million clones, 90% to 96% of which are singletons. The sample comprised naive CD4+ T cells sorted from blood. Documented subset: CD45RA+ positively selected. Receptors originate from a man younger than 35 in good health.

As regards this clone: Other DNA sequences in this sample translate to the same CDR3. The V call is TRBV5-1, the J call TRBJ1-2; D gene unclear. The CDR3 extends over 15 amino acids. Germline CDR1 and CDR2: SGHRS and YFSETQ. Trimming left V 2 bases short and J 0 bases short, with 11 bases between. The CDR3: CASSFVGSSNYGYTF. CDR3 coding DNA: TGCGCCAGCAGCTTTGTCGGGAGCTCTAACTATGGCTACACCTTC.

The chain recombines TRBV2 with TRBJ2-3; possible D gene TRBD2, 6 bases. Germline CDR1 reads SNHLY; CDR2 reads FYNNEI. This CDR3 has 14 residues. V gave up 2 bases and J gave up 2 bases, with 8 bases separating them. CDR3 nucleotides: TGTGCCAGCAGTGAATGGCGGGACACAGATACGCAGTATTTT. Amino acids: CASSEWRDTDTQYF.

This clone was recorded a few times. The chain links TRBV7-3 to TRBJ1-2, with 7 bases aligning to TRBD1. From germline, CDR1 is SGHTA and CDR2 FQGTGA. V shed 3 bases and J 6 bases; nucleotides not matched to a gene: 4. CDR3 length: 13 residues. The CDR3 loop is CASSFGQVDGYTF. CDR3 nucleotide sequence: TGTGCCAGCAGCTTCGGACAGGTCGATGGCTACACCTTC.

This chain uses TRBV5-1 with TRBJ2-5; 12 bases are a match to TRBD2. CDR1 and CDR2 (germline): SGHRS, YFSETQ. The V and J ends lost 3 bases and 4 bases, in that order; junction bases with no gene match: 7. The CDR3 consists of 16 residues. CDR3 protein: CASSSSSGGAAETQYF. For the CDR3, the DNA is TGCGCCAGCAGCTCCTCTAGCGGGGGGGCCGCAGAGACCCAGTACTTC.